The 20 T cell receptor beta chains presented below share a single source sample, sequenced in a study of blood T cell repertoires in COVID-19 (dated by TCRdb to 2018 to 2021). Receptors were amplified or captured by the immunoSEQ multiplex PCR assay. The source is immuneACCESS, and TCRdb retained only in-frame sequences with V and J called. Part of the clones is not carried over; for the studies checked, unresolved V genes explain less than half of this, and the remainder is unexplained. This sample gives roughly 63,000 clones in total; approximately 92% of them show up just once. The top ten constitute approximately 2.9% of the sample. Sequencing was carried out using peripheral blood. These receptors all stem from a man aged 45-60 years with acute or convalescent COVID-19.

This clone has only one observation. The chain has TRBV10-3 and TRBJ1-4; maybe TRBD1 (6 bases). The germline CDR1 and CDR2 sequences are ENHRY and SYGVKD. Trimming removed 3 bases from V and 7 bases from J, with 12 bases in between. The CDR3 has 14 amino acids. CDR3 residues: CAISEQGRGEKLFF. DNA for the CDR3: TGTGCCATCAGTGAACAGGGTAGAGGTGAAAAACTGTTTTTT.

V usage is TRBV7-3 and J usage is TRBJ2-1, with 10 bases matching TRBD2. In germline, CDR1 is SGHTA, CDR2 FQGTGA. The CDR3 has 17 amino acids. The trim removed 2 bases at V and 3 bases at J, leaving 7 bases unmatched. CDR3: CASSLYRTSGRYNEQFF. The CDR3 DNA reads TGTGCCAGCAGCTTATACCGGACTAGCGGCCGCTACAATGAGCAGTTCTTC.

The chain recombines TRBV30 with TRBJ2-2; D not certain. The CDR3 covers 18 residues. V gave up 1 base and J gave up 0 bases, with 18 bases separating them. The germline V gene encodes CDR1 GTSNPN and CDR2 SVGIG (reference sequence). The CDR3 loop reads CAWSDPRIGTPNTGELFF. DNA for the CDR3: TGTGCCTGGAGTGACCCTAGGATAGGAACACCGAACACCGGGGAGCTGTTTTTT.

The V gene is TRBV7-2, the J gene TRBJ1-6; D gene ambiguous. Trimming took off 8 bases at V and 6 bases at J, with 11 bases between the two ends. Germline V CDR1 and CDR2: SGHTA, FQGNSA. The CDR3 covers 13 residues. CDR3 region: CASAPQANSPLHF. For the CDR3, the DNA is TGTGCCAGCGCCCCGCAGGCTAATTCACCCCTCCACTTT. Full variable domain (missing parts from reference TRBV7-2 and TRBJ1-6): GAGVSQSPSNKVTEKGKDVELRCDPISGHTALYWYRQSLGQGLEFLIYFQGNSAPDKSGLPSDRFSAERTGGSVSTLTIQRTQQEDSAVYLCASAPQANSPLHFGNGTRLTVT.

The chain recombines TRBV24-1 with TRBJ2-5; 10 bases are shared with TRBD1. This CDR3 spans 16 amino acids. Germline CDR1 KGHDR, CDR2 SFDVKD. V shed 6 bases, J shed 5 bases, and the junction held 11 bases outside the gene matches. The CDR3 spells CATSPPSTGGRETQYF. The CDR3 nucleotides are TGTGCCACCAGTCCCCCCTCGACAGGGGGCAGGGAGACCCAGTACTTC.

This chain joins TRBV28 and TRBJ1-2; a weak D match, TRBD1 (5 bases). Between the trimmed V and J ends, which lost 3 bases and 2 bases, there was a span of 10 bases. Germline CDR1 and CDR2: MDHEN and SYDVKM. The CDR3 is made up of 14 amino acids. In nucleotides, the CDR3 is TGTGCCAGCAGTTTCCTGGGGCCCAACTATGGCTACACCTTC. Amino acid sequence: CASSFLGPNYGYTF.

CDR3 in amino acids: CASSVPTSGRDNNEQFF. CDR3 nucleotides: TGTGCCAGCAGCGTACCCACTAGCGGGAGGGATAACAATGAGCAGTTCTTC. The J gene is TRBJ2-1, the V gene TRBV7-9, with 13 bases aligning to TRBD2. Germline lookup yields CDR1 SEHNR and CDR2 FQNEAQ (reference sequence). Trimming at V came to 5 bases and at J to 5 bases, leaving 9 bases not matched to a gene. The CDR3 length is 17 residues.

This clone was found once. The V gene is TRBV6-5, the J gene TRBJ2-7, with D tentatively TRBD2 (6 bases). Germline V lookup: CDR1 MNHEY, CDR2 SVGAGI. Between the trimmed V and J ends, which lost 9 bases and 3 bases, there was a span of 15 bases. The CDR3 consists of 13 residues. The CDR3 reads CASAREVLYEQYF. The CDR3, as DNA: TGTGCCAGTGCGAGGGAGGTTCTCTACGAGCAGTACTTC.

This chain's CDR3 is CAWSISGNQPQHF. The CDR3 region has the DNA TGTGCCTGGAGTATTAGTGGCAATCAGCCCCAGCATTTT. The chain joins TRBV30 to TRBJ1-5; D gene unclear. CDR1 and CDR2 (germline): GTSNPN, SVGIG (reference sequence). This CDR3 is 13 amino acids long. V was trimmed by 2 bases and J by 2 bases, leaving 7 bases between them.

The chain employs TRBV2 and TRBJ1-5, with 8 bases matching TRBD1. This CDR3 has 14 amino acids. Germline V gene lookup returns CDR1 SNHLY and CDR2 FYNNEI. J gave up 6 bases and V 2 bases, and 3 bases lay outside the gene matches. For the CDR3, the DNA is TGTGCCAGCAGTGAACAGGGGGCGGTTCAGCCCCAGCATTTT. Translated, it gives CASSEQGAVQPQHF.

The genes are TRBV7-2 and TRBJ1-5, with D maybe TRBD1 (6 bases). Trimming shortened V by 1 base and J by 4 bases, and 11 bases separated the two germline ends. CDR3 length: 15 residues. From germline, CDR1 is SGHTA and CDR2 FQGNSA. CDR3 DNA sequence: TGTGCCAGCAGCTTAGAGGTAGGGGGAAATCAGCCCCAGCATTTT. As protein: CASSLEVGGNQPQHF.

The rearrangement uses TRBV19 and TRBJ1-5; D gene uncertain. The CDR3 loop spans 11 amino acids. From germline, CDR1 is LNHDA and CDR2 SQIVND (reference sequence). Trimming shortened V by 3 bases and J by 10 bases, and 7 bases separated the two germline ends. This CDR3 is CASSIGGPQHF. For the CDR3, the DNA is TGTGCCAGTAGTATCGGAGGTCCCCAGCATTTT.

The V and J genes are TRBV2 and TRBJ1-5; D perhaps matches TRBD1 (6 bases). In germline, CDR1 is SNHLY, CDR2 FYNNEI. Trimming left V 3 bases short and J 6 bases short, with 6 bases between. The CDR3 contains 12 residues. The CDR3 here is CASSDRGQPQHF. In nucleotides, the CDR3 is TGTGCCAGCAGTGACAGGGGTCAGCCCCAGCATTTT.

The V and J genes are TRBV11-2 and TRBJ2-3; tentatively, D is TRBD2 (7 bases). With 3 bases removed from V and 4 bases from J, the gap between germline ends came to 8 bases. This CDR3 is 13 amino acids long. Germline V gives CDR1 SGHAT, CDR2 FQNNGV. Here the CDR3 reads CASSLGGPDTQYF. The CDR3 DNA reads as TGTGCCAGCAGCTTGGGGGGGCCAGATACGCAGTATTTT.

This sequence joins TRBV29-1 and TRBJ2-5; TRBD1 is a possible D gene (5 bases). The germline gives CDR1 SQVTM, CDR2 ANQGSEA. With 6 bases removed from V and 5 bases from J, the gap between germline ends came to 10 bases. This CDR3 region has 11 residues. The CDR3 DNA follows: TGCAGCGTGGTTGGGGCGGAGACCCAGTACTTC. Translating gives CSVVGAETQYF. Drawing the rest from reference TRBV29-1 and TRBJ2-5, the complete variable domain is SAVISQKPSRDICQRGTSLTIQCQVDSQVTMMFWYRQQPGQSLTLIATANQGSEATYESGFVIDKFPISRPNLTFSTLTVSNMSPEDSSIYLCSVVGAETQYFGPGTRLLVL.

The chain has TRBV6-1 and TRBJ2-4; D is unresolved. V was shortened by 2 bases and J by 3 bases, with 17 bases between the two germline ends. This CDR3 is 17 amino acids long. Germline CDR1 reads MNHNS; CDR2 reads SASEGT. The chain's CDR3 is CASSENSPRWSKNIQYF. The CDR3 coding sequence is TGTGCCAGCAGTGAAAATTCCCCCCGGTGGAGCAAAAACATTCAGTACTTC.

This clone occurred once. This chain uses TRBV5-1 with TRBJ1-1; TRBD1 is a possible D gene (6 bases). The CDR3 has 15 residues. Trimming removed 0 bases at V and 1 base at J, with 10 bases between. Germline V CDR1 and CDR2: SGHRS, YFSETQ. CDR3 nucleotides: TGCGCCAGCAGCTTGGGGGACACACCGAACACTGAAGCTTTCTTT. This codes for CASSLGDTPNTEAFF.

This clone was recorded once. This CDR3 is CASSRQTNSNQPQHF. CDR3 nucleotides: TGTGCCAGCAGCCGGCAGACTAATAGCAATCAGCCCCAGCATTTT. J is TRBJ1-5 and V is TRBV5-8; unclear D gene. Deletions cut 4 bases from V and 0 bases from J, with 11 bases between. The germline CDR1 and CDR2 sequences are SGHTS and YDEGEE. This CDR3 has 15 amino acids. The entire variable domain, with the rest obtained from reference TRBV5-8 and TRBJ1-5, is as follows: EAGVTQSPTHLIKTRGQQATLRCSPISGHTSVYWYQQALGLGLQFLLWYDEGEERNRGNFPPRFSGRQFPNYSSELNVNALELEDSALYLCASSRQTNSNQPQHFGDGTRLSIL.

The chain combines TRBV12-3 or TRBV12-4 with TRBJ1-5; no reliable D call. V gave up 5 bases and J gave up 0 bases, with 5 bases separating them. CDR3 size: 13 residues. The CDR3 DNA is TGTGCCAGCAGTCGGGTTAGCAATCAGCCCCAGCATTTT. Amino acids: CASSRVSNQPQHF.

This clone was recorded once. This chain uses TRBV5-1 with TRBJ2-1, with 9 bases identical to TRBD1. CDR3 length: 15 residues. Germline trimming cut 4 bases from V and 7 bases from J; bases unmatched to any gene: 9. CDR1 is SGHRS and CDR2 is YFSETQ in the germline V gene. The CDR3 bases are TGCGCCAGCAGCCAGAACAGGGGGCTGGGAAATGAGCAGTTCTTC. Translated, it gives CASSQNRGLGNEQFF.